The subject of this entry is one TCR beta chain. Additional DNA sequences in this sample encode the identical CDR3. This sample stems from a study of shared clonotypes between healthy human individuals. Generated by immunoSEQ multiplex PCR, the TCRdb table keeps only in-frame clones and is missing some. The sample records around 2.5 million clones, over 85% being singletons. The sample taken for sequencing was naive CD4+ T cells from PBMCs. Subset given: CD45RA+ positively selected. The source of this sequence is a man between 18 and 29 years old in good health. Some clones in this sample may be carry-over from other donors' samples.

This chain's CDR3 is CSVATGLRETQYF. The CDR3 DNA sequence: TGCAGCGTAGCGACAGGGTTAAGAGAGACCCAGTACTTC. The rearrangement uses TRBV29-1 and TRBJ2-5, with TRBD1 matching over 7 bases. This CDR3 region has 13 residues. The trim removed 6 bases at V and 4 bases at J, leaving 8 bases unmatched. Germline V gives CDR1 SQVTM, CDR2 ANQGSEA.